Each of the 27 T cell receptor beta chains below was sequenced from the same sample in a study of blood T cell repertoires in COVID-19. Sequencing was performed with immunoSEQ multiplex PCR; in TCRdb, only in-frame clones are kept and a portion is missing. The profile shows roughly 300,000 clones, around 84% of them singletons. Sequenced material: PBMCs or T cells enriched from blood (not recorded which). The receptors shown here come from a woman in her late teens or twenties who had recovered from COVID-19.

This CDR3 is CASSKGLAGPSYEQYF. The CDR3 DNA reads as TGCGCCAGCAGCAAAGGACTAGCGGGTCCCTCCTACGAGCAGTACTTC. The V and J genes are TRBV5-1 and TRBJ2-7; 11 bases map to TRBD2. CDR3 length: 16 residues. Germline CDR1 is SGHRS and CDR2 is YFSETQ. Losses at the gene ends were 4 bases for V and 0 bases for J; bases not matched to a gene: 6.

CDR3 residues: CASSLIRGEQYF. The DNA for the CDR3 is TGTGCCAGCAGTTTAATCAGGGGCGAGCAGTACTTC. This sequence joins TRBV12-3 or TRBV12-4 and TRBJ2-7; D is possibly TRBD1 (6 bases). The germline V and J ends were trimmed by 2 bases and 6 bases, with 8 bases remaining between them. This CDR3 comprises 12 residues.

The chain links TRBV29-1 to TRBJ2-5; the D gene is possibly TRBD2 (6 bases). The CDR3 totals 13 residues. CDR1 is SQVTM, CDR2 ANQGSEA, per germline. V was trimmed by 2 bases and J by 4 bases, leaving 11 bases between them. For the CDR3, the DNA is TGCAGCGTTGAATCTGGAGGGATAGAGACCCAGTACTTC. The encoded protein is CSVESGGIETQYF.

J is TRBJ1-3 and V is TRBV30; no firm D call. Germline V CDR1 and CDR2: GTSNPN, SVGIG (reference sequence). The CDR3 totals 15 residues. V was shortened by 3 bases and J by 1 base, with 13 bases between the two germline ends. In DNA, the CDR3 is TGTGCCTGGAGCAAGTACCCCCAGTCTGGAAACACCATATATTTT. Translated, it gives CAWSKYPQSGNTIYF.

This sequence joins TRBV19 and TRBJ2-5; TRBD2 matches at 10 bases. Germline values: CDR1 LNHDA, CDR2 SQIVND (reference sequence). Germline trimming cut 5 bases from V and 2 bases from J; bases unmatched to any gene: 5. This CDR3 region has 15 residues. The CDR3 loop reads CASSFLAGVQETQYF. The CDR3 region has the DNA TGTGCCAGTAGTTTCCTAGCGGGAGTTCAAGAGACCCAGTACTTC.

The J gene is TRBJ2-5, the V gene TRBV18; D is uncertain. V dropped 0 bases and J dropped 3 bases, with 8 bases sitting between them. CDR3 length: 14 residues. Germline V gene lookup returns CDR1 KGHSH and CDR2 LQKENI. The CDR3 protein is CASSPPVVEETQYF. The CDR3 coding sequence is TGTGCCAGCTCACCACCGGTAGTTGAAGAGACCCAGTACTTC.

This sequence joins TRBV7-9 and TRBJ1-1; D may be TRBD1 (5 bases). CDR3 length: 14 residues. With 5 bases removed from V and 0 bases from J, the gap between germline ends came to 10 bases. CDR1 and CDR2 from the germline V gene are SEHNR and FQNEAQ (reference sequence). CDR3 bases: TGTGCCAGCAGCACGACAGCGATGAACACTGAAGCTTTCTTT. This codes for CASSTTAMNTEAFF.

The genes are TRBV7-8 and TRBJ1-2, with D possibly being TRBD1 (5 bases). The CDR3 runs to 14 residues. Germline V gene lookup returns CDR1 SGHVS and CDR2 FQNEAQ. V dropped 3 bases and J dropped 1 base, with 9 bases sitting between them. CDR3 in amino acids: CASSLGGFNYGYTF. CDR3 bases: TGTGCCAGCAGCTTGGGGGGATTTAACTATGGCTACACCTTC.

V gene TRBV28 combines with J gene TRBJ2-7; the match to TRBD1 covers 7 bases. Germline trimming cut 3 bases from V and 7 bases from J; bases unmatched to any gene: 6. Germline CDR1 and CDR2: MDHEN and SYDVKM. This CDR3 has 13 residues. CDR3 protein: CASSLRGQREQYF. The CDR3 coding sequence is TGTGCCAGCAGTTTGAGGGGGCAGAGGGAGCAGTACTTC.

This sequence joins TRBV5-6 and TRBJ2-5; D gene unclear. This CDR3 has 12 residues. Between the trimmed V and J ends, which lost 2 bases and 2 bases, there was a span of 4 bases. CDR1 is SGHDT, CDR2 YYEEEE, per germline. The CDR3: CASSFRQETQYF. CDR3 DNA: TGTGCCAGCAGCTTTCGGCAAGAGACCCAGTACTTC.

This chain links TRBV4-1 with TRBJ2-1; 8 bases map to TRBD2. The ends lost 0 bases at V and 3 bases at J; junction bases unmatched: 4. From germline, CDR1 is MGHRA and CDR2 YSYEKL. The CDR3 is 16 amino acids. CDR3 residues: CASSQDASGYYNEQFF. The CDR3 DNA sequence: TGCGCCAGCAGCCAAGACGCTAGCGGGTACTACAATGAGCAGTTCTTC.

The gene calls are TRBV6-5 and TRBJ2-7; 9 positions match TRBD2. From germline, CDR1 is MNHEY and CDR2 SVGAGI. J lost 0 bases, V lost 7 bases, and 4 bases had no gene match. The CDR3 runs 14 residues. CDR3 sequence reads: CASTNSGSSYEQYF. DNA of the CDR3: TGTGCCAGCACCAATAGCGGGAGCTCCTACGAGCAGTACTTC.

The chain combines TRBV10-2 with TRBJ2-7; D is undetermined. The CDR3 totals 14 residues. The germline V gene has CDR1 WSHSY and CDR2 SAAADI. V lost 7 bases and J 2 bases, leaving 15 bases between the germline ends. The CDR3 region has the DNA TGCGCCAGCAAATCCGCCCTTCAGACCTACGAGCAGTACTTC. The encoded protein is CASKSALQTYEQYF.

This clone was found once. This chain links TRBV13 with TRBJ2-7; 13 bases align to TRBD2. The V gene's germline CDR1 is PRHDT and CDR2 FYEKMQ (reference sequence). Trimming cost V 5 bases and J 4 bases; bases outside gene matches: 14. The CDR3 loop spans 18 amino acids. CDR3 region: CASSDGTSGNPEAYEQYF. The CDR3 DNA is TGTGCCAGCAGCGACGGGACTAGCGGGAACCCAGAGGCGTACGAGCAGTACTTC.

CDR3 loop: CATSDLARRAWEQYF. The CDR3 DNA reads TGTGCCACCAGTGATTTGGCCAGGAGGGCGTGGGAGCAGTACTTC. The chain uses TRBV24-1 and TRBJ2-7; D perhaps matches TRBD2 (6 bases). Germline CDR1 is KGHDR and CDR2 is SFDVKD. V lost 0 bases and J lost 7, with 15 bases in between. The CDR3 length is 15 residues.

This chain joins TRBV5-4 and TRBJ1-6; 9 bases agree with TRBD1. Germline trimming cut 2 bases from V and 10 bases from J; bases unmatched to any gene: 4. CDR3 length: 14 residues. The V gene's germline CDR1 is SGHNT and CDR2 YYREEE (reference sequence). CDR3 DNA: TGTGCCAGCAGCTTTGAGGACAGGGGATCACCCCTCCACTTT. Its translation is CASSFEDRGSPLHF.

The CDR3 bases are TGTGCCAGCAGCTTTCTCGGAGGGAGAGACGAGCAGTACTTC. Translation gives CASSFLGGRDEQYF. The chain is built from TRBV5-6 and TRBJ2-7, with D possibly matching TRBD2 (6 bases). Germline lookup yields CDR1 SGHDT and CDR2 YYEEEE. With 2 bases removed from V and 5 bases from J, the gap between germline ends came to 14 bases. The CDR3 is made up of 14 amino acids.

The V call is TRBV2, the J call TRBJ1-1; D remains unclear. The V end was cut by 3 bases, the J end by 1 base, with 9 bases between. This CDR3 region has 14 residues. The germline V gene has CDR1 SNHLY and CDR2 FYNNEI. As DNA, the CDR3 is TGTGCCAGCAGTGATCGTCTTCCGAACACTGAAGCTTTCTTT. It encodes CASSDRLPNTEAFF.

The genes are TRBV5-1 and TRBJ2-7, with 12 bases matching TRBD1. CDR1 and CDR2 (germline): SGHRS, YFSETQ. Trimming removed 5 bases from V and 3 bases from J; junction bases left unmatched: 3. The CDR3 loop spans 14 amino acids. This chain's CDR3 is CASSGTGGFYEQYF. The CDR3 DNA reads TGCGCCAGCAGTGGGACAGGGGGCTTCTACGAGCAGTACTTC. Supplemented by reference TRBV5-1 and TRBJ2-7, the full variable domain reads KAGVTQTPRYLIKTRGQQVTLSCSPISGHRSVSWYQQTPGQGLQFLFEYFSETQRNKGNFPGRFSGRQFSNSRSEMNVSTLELGDSALYLCASSGTGGFYEQYFGPGTRLTVT.

The chain joins TRBV18 to TRBJ1-3; the D is unclear. Between the trimmed V and J ends, which lost 4 bases and 0 bases, there was a span of 10 bases. Germline V gene sequence: CDR1 KGHSH, CDR2 LQKENI. This CDR3 region has 15 residues. The CDR3: CASSLQAGSGNTIYF. For the CDR3, the DNA is TGTGCCAGCTCACTTCAGGCGGGCTCTGGAAACACCATATATTTT.

This clone has more than one count but fewer than ten. V usage is TRBV5-1 and J usage is TRBJ1-2; TRBD1 matches 12 bases. Germline CDR1 and CDR2: SGHRS and YFSETQ. V was clipped by 4 bases and J by 6 bases; unmatched bases: 7. CDR3 length: 15 amino acids. The CDR3 protein is CASSPGQGAQDGYTF. CDR3 nucleotides: TGCGCCAGCAGCCCGGGACAGGGGGCGCAGGATGGCTACACCTTC.

The V and J genes are TRBV19 and TRBJ2-7; tentative D call: TRBD1 (6 bases). Trimming shortened V by 5 bases and J by 3 bases, and 17 bases separated the two germline ends. CDR3 length: 15 amino acids. Germline CDR1 reads LNHDA; CDR2 reads SQIVND (reference sequence). The CDR3 here is CASSEARGRGYEQYF. Written as DNA, the CDR3 is TGTGCCAGTAGTGAGGCGCGAGGCAGGGGCTACGAGCAGTACTTC.

The chain is built from TRBV10-3 and TRBJ2-7; no firm D call. V lost 9 bases and J 0 bases, leaving 12 bases between the germline ends. Germline V CDR1 and CDR2: ENHRY, SYGVKD. The CDR3 has 13 amino acids. This CDR3 is CAISGSHSYEQYF. In DNA form, the CDR3 reads TGTGCCATTTCCGGGTCTCACTCCTACGAGCAGTACTTC.

The sample holds one count of this clone. The V and J genes are TRBV7-9 and TRBJ2-3, with TRBD1 matching over 12 bases. J lost 4 bases, V lost 2 bases, and 10 bases had no gene match. The CDR3 sequence is 18 residues long. The germline V gene encodes CDR1 SEHNR and CDR2 FQNEAQ (reference sequence). DNA of the CDR3: TGTGCCAGCAGCTTAACCGGGACAGGGGGCGTCGGGGCAGATACGCAGTATTTT. As protein: CASSLTGTGGVGADTQYF.

This chain links TRBV11-3 with TRBJ2-2; D might be TRBD2 (6 bases). CDR1 is SGHNT and CDR2 is YENEEA in the germline V gene. The V and J ends lost 7 bases and 3 bases respectively, with 15 bases between them. This CDR3 has 15 amino acids. The DNA for the CDR3 is TGTGCCAGCAACCCAAGGGACTTATACACCGGGGAGCTGTTTTTT. Protein product: CASNPRDLYTGELFF. The variable domain in full, with the rest retrieved from reference TRBV11-3 and TRBJ2-2, is EAGVVQSPRYKIIEKKQPVAFWCNPISGHNTLYWYLQNLGQGPELLIRYENEEAVDDSQLPKDRFSAERLKGVDSTLKIQPAELGDSAVYLCASNPRDLYTGELFFGEGSRLTVL.

The J gene is TRBJ1-1, the V gene TRBV7-9; 10 positions agree with TRBD1. Germline V gene data show CDR1 as SEHNR and CDR2 as FQNEAQ (reference sequence). The V segment lost 6 bases and the J segment 4 bases; nucleotides outside the gene matches: 5. The CDR3 loop spans 14 amino acids. CDR3 residues: CASSSGTGATEAFF. Written as DNA, the CDR3 is TGTGCCAGCAGTTCCGGGACAGGGGCCACTGAAGCTTTCTTT.

The J gene is TRBJ1-6, the V gene TRBV5-4; no reliable D call. This CDR3 region has 14 residues. Trimming removed 1 base from V and 6 bases from J, with 8 bases in between. Germline V lookup: CDR1 SGHNT, CDR2 YYREEE (reference sequence). The CDR3 region is CASSLIRSNSPLHF. The DNA of the CDR3 is TGTGCCAGCAGCTTGATCAGAAGTAATTCACCCCTCCACTTT.